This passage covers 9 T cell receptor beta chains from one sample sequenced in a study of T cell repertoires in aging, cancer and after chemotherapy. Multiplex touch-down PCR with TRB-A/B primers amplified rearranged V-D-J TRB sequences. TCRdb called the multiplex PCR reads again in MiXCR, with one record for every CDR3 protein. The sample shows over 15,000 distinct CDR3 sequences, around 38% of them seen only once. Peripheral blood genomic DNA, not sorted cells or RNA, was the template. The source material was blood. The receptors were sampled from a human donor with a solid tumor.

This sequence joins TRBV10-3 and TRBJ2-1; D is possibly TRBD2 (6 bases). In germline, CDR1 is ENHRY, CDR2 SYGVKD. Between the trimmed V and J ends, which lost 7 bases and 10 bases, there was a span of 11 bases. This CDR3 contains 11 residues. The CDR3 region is CAINAAGEQFF. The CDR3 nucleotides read TGTGCCATCAATGCGGCGGGGGAGCAGTTCTTC.

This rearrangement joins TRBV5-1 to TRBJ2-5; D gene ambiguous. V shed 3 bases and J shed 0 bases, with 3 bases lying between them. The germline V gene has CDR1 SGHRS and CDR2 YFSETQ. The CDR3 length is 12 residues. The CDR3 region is CASSSNQETQYF. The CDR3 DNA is TGCGCCAGCAGCTCAAACCAAGAGACCCAGTACTTC.

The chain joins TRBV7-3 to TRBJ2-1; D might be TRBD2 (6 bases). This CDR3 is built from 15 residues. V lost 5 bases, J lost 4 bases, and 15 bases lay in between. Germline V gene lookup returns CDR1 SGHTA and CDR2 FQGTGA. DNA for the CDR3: TGTGCCAGCAGCCTAGACCGGGGGACTTACAATGAGCAGTTCTTC. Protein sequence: CASSLDRGTYNEQFF.

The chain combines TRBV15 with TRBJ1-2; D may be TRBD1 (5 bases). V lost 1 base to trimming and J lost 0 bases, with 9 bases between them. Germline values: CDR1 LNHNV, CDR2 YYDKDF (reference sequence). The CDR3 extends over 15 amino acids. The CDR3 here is CATSRVGATNYGYTF. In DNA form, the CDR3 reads TGTGCCACCAGCAGAGTCGGGGCGACTAACTATGGCTACACCTTC.

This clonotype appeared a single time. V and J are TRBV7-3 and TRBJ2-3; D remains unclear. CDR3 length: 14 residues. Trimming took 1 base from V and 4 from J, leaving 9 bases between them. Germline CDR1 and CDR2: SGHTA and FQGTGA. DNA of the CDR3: TGTGCCAGCAGCTTAAATAGTGGGGCAGATACGCAGTATTTT. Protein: CASSLNSGADTQYF.

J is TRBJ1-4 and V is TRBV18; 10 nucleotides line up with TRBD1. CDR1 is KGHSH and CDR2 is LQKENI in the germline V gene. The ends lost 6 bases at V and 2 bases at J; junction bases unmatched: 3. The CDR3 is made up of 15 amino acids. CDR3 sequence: CASSQTGGTNEKLFF. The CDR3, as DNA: TGTGCCAGCTCCCAGACAGGGGGCACTAATGAAAAACTGTTTTTT.

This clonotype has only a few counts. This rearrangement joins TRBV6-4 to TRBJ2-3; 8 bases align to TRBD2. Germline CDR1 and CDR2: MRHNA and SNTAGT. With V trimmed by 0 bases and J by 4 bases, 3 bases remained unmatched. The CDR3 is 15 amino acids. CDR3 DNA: TGTGCCAGCAGTGACTCAGCGGGAGAGGCAGATACGCAGTATTTT. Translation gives CASSDSAGEADTQYF.

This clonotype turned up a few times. The CDR3 spells CASLRARGTGELFF. Written as DNA, the CDR3 is TGTGCCTCCTTGAGGGCCCGGGGGACCGGGGAGCTGTTTTTT. The J gene is TRBJ2-2, the V gene TRBV6-6, with D possibly being TRBD2 (6 bases). Germline lookup yields CDR1 MNHNY and CDR2 SVGAGI (reference sequence). V lost 11 bases and J 5 bases, leaving 18 bases between the germline ends. The CDR3 is 14 residues long.

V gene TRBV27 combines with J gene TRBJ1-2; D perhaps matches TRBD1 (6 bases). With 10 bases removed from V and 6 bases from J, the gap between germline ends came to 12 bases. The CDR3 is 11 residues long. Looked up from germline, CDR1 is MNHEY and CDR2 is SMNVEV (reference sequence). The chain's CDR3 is CAIQGHHGYTF. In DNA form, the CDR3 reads TGTGCCATCCAGGGGCACCATGGCTACACCTTC.